These 15 T cell receptor beta chains were sequenced from one sample in a study of spatial heterogeneity in lung cancer. The study, taken as a whole, reports: One measure, the expanded intratumoral alpha and beta TCR count, tracked tumor mutation counts.

No antigen has been assigned to these receptors. Time point indicated: sample taken at primary tumor resection. TCRdb re-called the 5' RACE reads with MiXCR, one entry per CDR3 protein. The table includes 3,000 to 4,500 distinct CDR3 sequences, just over 5% detected once. Sequenced material: lung tumor tissue, taken at surgery. The receptor source for this set is a female donor with early-stage non-small cell lung cancer.

By frequency in the sample, this clonotype is medium-sized. The rearrangement joins TRBV29-1 to TRBJ2-7; 7 bases fit TRBD2. Trimming took 6 bases from V and 3 from J; bases not matched to a gene: 8. Germline CDR1 is SQVTM and CDR2 is ANQGSEA. The CDR3 length is 13 residues. CDR3 region: CSVRSRGDYEQYF. CDR3 sequence (DNA): TGCAGCGTACGCTCTCGGGGGGACTACGAGCAGTACTTC.

This clonotype was found once. The CDR3 coding sequence is TGTGCCAGCAGTCAGGACAGGACACAGCCCCAGCATTTT. Encoded protein: CASSQDRTQPQHF. V and J are TRBV3-1 and TRBJ1-5; TRBD1 aligns across 7 bases. V was pared by 6 bases and J by 7 bases, with 6 bases of the junction left unmatched. CDR1 is LGHDT, CDR2 YNNKEL, per germline (reference sequence). This CDR3 region has 13 residues. Variable domain in full (rest from reference TRBV3-1 and TRBJ1-5): DTAVSQTPKYLVTQMGNDKSIKCEQNLGHDTMYWYKQDSKKFLKIMFSYNNKELIINETVPNRFSPKSPDKAHLNLHINSLELGDSAVYFCASSQDRTQPQHFGDGTRLSIL.

By sample fraction, this clonotype is medium-sized (0.01 to 0.1%). This chain connects TRBV5-6 to TRBJ2-3; D tentatively reads TRBD1 or TRBD2 (5 bases each). This CDR3 has 13 amino acids. The germline V gene encodes CDR1 SGHDT and CDR2 YYEEEE. The ends were cut back, 5 bases at V and 5 bases at J, with 12 bases in the middle. The CDR3 region is CASRTGTVDTQYF. CDR3 in DNA: TGTGCCAGCAGGACCGGGACGGTAGATACGCAGTATTTT.

Relative to its sample, this clonotype is medium-sized. The rearrangement joins TRBV19 to TRBJ2-1, with 13 bases that match TRBD2. The CDR3 loop spans 17 amino acids. CDR1 is LNHDA, CDR2 SQIVND, per germline (reference sequence). Trimming removed 1 base from V and 7 bases from J; junction bases left unmatched: 7. The CDR3 reads CASSIAFRLAGGNEQFF. The CDR3 DNA sequence: TGTGCCAGTAGTATAGCTTTCCGACTAGCGGGAGGTAATGAGCAGTTCTTC.

This clonotype has just a few counts. This chain connects TRBV6-1 to TRBJ1-1; tentatively, D is TRBD1 (5 bases). Trimming stripped 2 bases from V and 0 bases from J, with 7 bases between. Germline lookup yields CDR1 MNHNS and CDR2 SASEGT. The CDR3 has 14 residues. CDR3 sequence: CASSEWGMNTEAFF. In nucleotides, the CDR3 is TGTGCCAGCAGTGAATGGGGGATGAACACTGAAGCTTTCTTT.

Sample share makes this clonotype medium-sized. CDR3 nucleotide sequence: TGCGCCAGCAGCATGTACAGGTACCAAGAGACCCAGTACTTC. Translated: CASSMYRYQETQYF. The V call is TRBV5-1, the J call TRBJ2-5; D is possibly TRBD1 (5 bases). The ends were cut back, 4 bases at V and 0 bases at J, with 10 bases in the middle. Germline V gives CDR1 SGHRS, CDR2 YFSETQ. The CDR3 has 14 residues.

Within the sample, this clonotype is medium-sized (0.01 to 0.1%). J is TRBJ1-1 and V is TRBV29-1; D ambiguous. The CDR3 spans 10 residues. Trimming stripped 5 bases from V and 3 bases from J, with 4 bases between. Germline V gene lookup returns CDR1 SQVTM and CDR2 ANQGSEA. CDR3 nucleotide sequence: TGCAGCGTTCCGGACACTGAAGCTTTCTTT. Its protein is CSVPDTEAFF.

In its sample, this clonotype ranks as medium-sized. V usage is TRBV20-1 and J usage is TRBJ2-3; the D is unclear. The V end was cut by 3 bases, the J end by 1 base, with 5 bases between. CDR1 and CDR2 from the germline V gene are DFQATT and SNEGSKA (reference sequence). This CDR3 is built from 12 residues. DNA of the CDR3: TGCAGTGCTAGGGGCGGCACAGATACGCAGTATTTT. Amino acid sequence: CSARGGTDTQYF.

By proportion, this clonotype is medium-sized (0.01 to 0.1%). The chain combines TRBV29-1 with TRBJ2-5; D is perhaps TRBD1 (6 bases). The CDR3 covers 13 residues. V was pared by 4 bases and J by 5 bases, with 14 bases between. Germline lookup yields CDR1 SQVTM and CDR2 ANQGSEA. CDR3 in DNA: TGCAGCGTTGGTCAGGGGCATTGGGAGACCCAGTACTTC. Amino acids: CSVGQGHWETQYF.

This clonotype counts as medium-sized (0.01 to 0.1%). The gene calls are TRBV4-1 and TRBJ2-1; possible D gene TRBD2, 7 bases. CDR1 is MGHRA and CDR2 is YSYEKL in the germline V gene. The CDR3 has 17 residues. Trimming left V 0 bases short and J 5 bases short, with 17 bases between. Here the CDR3 reads CASSQDYWGGAHNEQFF. In DNA form, the CDR3 reads TGCGCCAGCAGCCAAGACTATTGGGGGGGGGCCCACAATGAGCAGTTCTTC.

Within the sample, this clonotype is medium-sized. The chain couples TRBV28 to TRBJ2-2, with D possibly being TRBD1 (6 bases). Germline V gene sequence: CDR1 MDHEN, CDR2 SYDVKM. The ends were cut back, 6 bases at V and 0 bases at J, with 11 bases in the middle. This CDR3 has 15 residues. As DNA, the CDR3 is TGTGCCAGCAGCACAGGGTCCGCGAACACCGGGGAGCTGTTTTTT. Its protein product is CASSTGSANTGELFF.

This clonotype was detected many times. This chain joins TRBV28 and TRBJ2-6; possible D gene TRBD1, 5 bases. The CDR3 totals 16 residues. CDR1 and CDR2 from the germline V gene are MDHEN and SYDVKM. Trimming removed 3 bases at V and 3 bases at J, with 12 bases between. The CDR3 is CASSLLPGNGANVLTF. CDR3 bases: TGTGCCAGCAGTTTGCTTCCAGGGAATGGGGCCAACGTCCTGACTTTC. Variable domain in full (rest from reference TRBV28 and TRBJ2-6): DVKVTQSSRYLVKRTGEKVFLECVQDMDHENMFWYRQDPGLGLRLIYFSYDVKMKEKGDIPEGYSVSREKKERFSLILESASTNQTSMYLCASSLLPGNGANVLTFGAGSRLTVL.

By sample share, this clonotype is medium-sized. The chain uses TRBV20-1 and TRBJ2-7, with 9 bases aligning to TRBD2. The CDR3 has 15 residues. Germline V gene data show CDR1 as DFQATT and CDR2 as SNEGSKA (reference sequence). With V trimmed by 3 bases and J by 6 bases, 12 bases remained unmatched. The CDR3 nucleotides read TGCAGTGCTAGGAGACTCGGACTAGCGTCGGTCGAGCAGTACGTC. This encodes CSARRLGLASVEQYV.

This clonotype was picked up many times. This chain links TRBV11-2 with TRBJ2-1; D is perhaps TRBD2 (6 bases). Germline assignment: CDR1 SGHAT and CDR2 FQNNGV. Trimming took off 5 bases at V and 5 bases at J, with 13 bases between the two ends. This CDR3 spans 14 amino acids. CDR3 protein: CASSLTSPDNEQFF. As DNA, the CDR3 is TGTGCCAGCAGCCTGACTAGTCCTGACAATGAGCAGTTCTTC.

This clonotype is labeled medium-sized. The J gene is TRBJ2-1, the V gene TRBV6-5; 7 bases line up with TRBD1. V lost 6 bases and J lost 8; bases outside the gene matches: 10. The V gene's germline CDR1 is MNHEY and CDR2 SVGAGI. This CDR3 is built from 14 residues. CDR3 nucleotides: TGTGCCAGCAGAACCCCCGACAGGGCCGATGAGCAGTTCTTC. Translating gives CASRTPDRADEQFF.